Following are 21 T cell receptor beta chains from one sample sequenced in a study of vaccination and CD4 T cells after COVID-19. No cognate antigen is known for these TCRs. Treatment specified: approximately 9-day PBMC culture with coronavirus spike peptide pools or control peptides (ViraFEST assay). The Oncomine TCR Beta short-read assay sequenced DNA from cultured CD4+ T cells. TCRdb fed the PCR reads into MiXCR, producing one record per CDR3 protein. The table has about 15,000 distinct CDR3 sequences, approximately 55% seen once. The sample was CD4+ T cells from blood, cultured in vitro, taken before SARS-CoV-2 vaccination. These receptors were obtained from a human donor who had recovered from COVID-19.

DNA for the CDR3: TGTGCCAGTAGTATCTCGACCCCCCTGAGGACTGAAGCTTTCTTT. This gives the protein CASSISTPLRTEAFF. The chain couples TRBV19 to TRBJ1-1; D unclear. Germline V gene lookup returns CDR1 LNHDA and CDR2 SQIVND (reference sequence). The CDR3 runs 15 residues. V was clipped by 3 bases and J by 5 bases, with 16 bases between them.

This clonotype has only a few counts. The CDR3 sequence: CASSPGAGYTF. As DNA, the CDR3 is TGTGCCAGCAGCCCCGGTGCGGGCTACACCTTC. This chain uses TRBV7-8 with TRBJ1-2, with D uncertain. From germline, CDR1 is SGHVS and CDR2 FQNEAQ. This CDR3 comprises 11 residues. V shed 5 bases and J shed 8 bases, with 9 bases lying between them.

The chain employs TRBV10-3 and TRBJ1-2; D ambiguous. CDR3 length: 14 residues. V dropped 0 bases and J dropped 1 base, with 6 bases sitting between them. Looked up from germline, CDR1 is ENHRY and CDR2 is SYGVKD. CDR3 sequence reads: CAISESAHNYGYTF. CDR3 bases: TGTGCCATCAGTGAGTCCGCCCATAACTATGGCTACACCTTC.

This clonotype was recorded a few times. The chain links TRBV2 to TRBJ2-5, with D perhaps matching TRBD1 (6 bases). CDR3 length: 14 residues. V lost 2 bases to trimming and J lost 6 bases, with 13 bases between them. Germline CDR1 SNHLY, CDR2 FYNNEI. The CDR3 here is CASSEPRGGKTQYF. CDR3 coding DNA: TGTGCCAGCAGTGAACCCAGGGGTGGCAAGACCCAGTACTTC.

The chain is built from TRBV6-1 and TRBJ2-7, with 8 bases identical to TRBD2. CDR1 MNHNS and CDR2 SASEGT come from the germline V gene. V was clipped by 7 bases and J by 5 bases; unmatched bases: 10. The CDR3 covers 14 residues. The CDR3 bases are TGTGCCAGCAACAAAGGACGGGAGGGGGACGAGCAGTACTTC. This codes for CASNKGREGDEQYF.

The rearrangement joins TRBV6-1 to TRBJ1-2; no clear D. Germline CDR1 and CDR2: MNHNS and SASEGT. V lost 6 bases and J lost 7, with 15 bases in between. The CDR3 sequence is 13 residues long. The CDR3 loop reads CASSLSGVGGYTF. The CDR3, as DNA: TGTGCCAGCAGCCTTTCGGGAGTAGGTGGCTACACCTTC.

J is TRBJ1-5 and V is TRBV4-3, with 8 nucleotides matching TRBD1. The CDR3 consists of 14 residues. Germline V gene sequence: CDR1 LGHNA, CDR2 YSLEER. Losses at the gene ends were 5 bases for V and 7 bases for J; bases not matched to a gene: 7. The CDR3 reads CASSSNRGSQPQHF. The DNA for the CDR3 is TGCGCCAGCAGCTCGAACAGGGGGAGCCAGCCCCAGCATTTT.

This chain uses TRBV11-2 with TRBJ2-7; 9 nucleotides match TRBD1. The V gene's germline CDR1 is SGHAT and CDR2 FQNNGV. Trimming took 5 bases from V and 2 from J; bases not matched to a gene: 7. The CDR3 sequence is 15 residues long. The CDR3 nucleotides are TGTGCCAGCAGCGCCGGGACAGGGACCCCCTACGAGCAGTACTTC. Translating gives CASSAGTGTPYEQYF.

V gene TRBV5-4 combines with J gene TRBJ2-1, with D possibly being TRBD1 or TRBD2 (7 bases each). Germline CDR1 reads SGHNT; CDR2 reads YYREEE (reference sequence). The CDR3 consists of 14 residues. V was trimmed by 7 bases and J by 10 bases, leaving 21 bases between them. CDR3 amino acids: CASGEQGRESEQFF. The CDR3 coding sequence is TGTGCCAGCGGGGAACAGGGGCGGGAGTCGGAGCAGTTCTTC.

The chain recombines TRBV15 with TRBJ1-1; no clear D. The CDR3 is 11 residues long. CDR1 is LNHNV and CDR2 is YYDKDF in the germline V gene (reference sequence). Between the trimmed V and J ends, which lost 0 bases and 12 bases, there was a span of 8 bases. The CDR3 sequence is CATSRDSPPFF. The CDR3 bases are TGTGCCACCAGCAGAGACTCCCCTCCTTTCTTT.

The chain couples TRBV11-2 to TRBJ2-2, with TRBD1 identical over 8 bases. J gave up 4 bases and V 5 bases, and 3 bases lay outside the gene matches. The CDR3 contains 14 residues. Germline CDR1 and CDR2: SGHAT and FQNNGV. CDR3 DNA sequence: TGTGCCAGCAGCCCGACAGGGGTCACCGGGGAGCTGTTTTTT. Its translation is CASSPTGVTGELFF.

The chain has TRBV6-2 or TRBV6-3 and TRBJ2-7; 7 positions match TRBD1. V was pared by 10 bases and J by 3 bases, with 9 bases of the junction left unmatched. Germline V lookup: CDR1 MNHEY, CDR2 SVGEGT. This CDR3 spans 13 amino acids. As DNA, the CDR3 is TGTGCCACCCGTGGGACAGCCCACTACGAGCAGTACTTC. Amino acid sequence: CATRGTAHYEQYF.

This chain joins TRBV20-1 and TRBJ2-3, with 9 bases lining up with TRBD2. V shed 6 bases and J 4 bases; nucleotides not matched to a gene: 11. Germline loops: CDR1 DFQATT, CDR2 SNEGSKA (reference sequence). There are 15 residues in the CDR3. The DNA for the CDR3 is TGCAGTGCCAGGGACGGCGGGGGGGCCGCAGATACGCAGTATTTT. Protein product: CSARDGGGAADTQYF.

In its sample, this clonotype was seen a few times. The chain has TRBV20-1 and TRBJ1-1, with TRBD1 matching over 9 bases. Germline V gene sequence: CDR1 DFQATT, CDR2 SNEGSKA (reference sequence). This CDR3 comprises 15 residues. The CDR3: CSVPGQGRMNTEAFF. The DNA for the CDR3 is TGCAGCGTTCCTGGACAGGGGCGGATGAACACTGAAGCTTTCTTT.

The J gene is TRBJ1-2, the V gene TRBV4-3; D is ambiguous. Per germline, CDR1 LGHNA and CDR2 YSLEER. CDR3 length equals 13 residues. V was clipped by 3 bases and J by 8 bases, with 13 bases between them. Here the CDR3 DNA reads TGCGCCAGCAGCCATTACATTGACCTGGGCTACACCTTC. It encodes CASSHYIDLGYTF.

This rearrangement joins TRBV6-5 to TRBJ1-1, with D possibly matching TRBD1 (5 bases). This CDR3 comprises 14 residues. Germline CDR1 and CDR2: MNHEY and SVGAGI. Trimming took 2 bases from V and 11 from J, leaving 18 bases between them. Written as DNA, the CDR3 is TGTGCCAGCAGTTACCCTGCAGGGAGGGGTAGGGCTTTCTTT. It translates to CASSYPAGRGRAFF.

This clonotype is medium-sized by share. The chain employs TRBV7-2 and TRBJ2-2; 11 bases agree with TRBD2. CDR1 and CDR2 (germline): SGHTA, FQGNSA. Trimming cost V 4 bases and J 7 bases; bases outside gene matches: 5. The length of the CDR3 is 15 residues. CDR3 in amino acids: CASSSATSGVGELFF. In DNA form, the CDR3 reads TGTGCCAGCAGCTCCGCGACTAGCGGGGTCGGGGAGCTGTTTTTT. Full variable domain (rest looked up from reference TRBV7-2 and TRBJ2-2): GAGVSQSPSNKVTEKGKDVELRCDPISGHTALYWYRQSLGQGLEFLIYFQGNSAPDKSGLPSDRFSAERTGGSVSTLTIQRTQQEDSAVYLCASSSATSGVGELFFGEGSRLTVL.

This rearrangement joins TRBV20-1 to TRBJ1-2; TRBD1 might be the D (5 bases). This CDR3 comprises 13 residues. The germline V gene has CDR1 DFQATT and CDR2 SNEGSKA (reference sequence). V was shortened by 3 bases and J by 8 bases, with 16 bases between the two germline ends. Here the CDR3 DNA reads TGCAGTGCTAGCGGGGCCGCATCACACGGCTACACCTTC. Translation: CSASGAASHGYTF.

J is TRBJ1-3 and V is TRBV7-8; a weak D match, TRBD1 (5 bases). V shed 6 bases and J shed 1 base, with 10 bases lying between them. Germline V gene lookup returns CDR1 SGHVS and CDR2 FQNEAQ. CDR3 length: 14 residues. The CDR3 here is CASRPTGSGNTIYF. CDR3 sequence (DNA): TGTGCCAGCAGGCCCACAGGATCTGGAAACACCATATATTTT.

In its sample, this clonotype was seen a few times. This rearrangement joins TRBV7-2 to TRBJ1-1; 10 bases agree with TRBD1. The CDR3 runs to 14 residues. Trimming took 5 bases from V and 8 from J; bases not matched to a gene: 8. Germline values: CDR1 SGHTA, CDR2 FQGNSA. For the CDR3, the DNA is TGTGCCAGCAGCGACAGGGGGCTCAATGCGGAAGCTTTCTTT. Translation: CASSDRGLNAEAFF.

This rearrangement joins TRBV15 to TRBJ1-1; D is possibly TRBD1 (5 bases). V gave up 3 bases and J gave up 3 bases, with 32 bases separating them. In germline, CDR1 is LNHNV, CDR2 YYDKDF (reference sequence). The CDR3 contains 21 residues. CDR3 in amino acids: CATSRGFGTDPVKFVYTEAFF. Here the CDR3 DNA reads TGTGCCACCAGCAGGGGATTCGGGACGGACCCCGTTAAATTCGTCTACACTGAAGCTTTCTTT.